These 10 T cell receptor beta chains share one sample of origin, sequenced in a study of cytomegalovirus exposure and HLA in healthy donors. PCR employed 60 Vbeta and 13 Jbeta primers. Assay used: immunoSEQ multiplex PCR; TCRdb lists only in-frame clones, some missing. The repertoire holds roughly 100,000 clones, with roughly 70% as singletons. The material sequenced was PBMCs. All receptors come from a man aged 35-49 years in good health and CMV-seronegative.

This chain joins TRBV5-8 and TRBJ1-2; no firm D call. The CDR3 is 14 amino acids. In germline, CDR1 is SGHTS, CDR2 YDEGEE. Trimming removed 4 bases at V and 0 bases at J, with 10 bases between. The CDR3 sequence: CASSPNSSNYGYTF. CDR3 nucleotides: TGTGCCAGCAGCCCGAACAGCTCTAACTATGGCTACACCTTC.

About this clone itself: A read error may account for a junction end that differs from germline. V is TRBV7-3 and J is TRBJ1-2; tentatively, D is TRBD1 (5 bases). The germline CDR1 and CDR2 sequences are SGHTA and FQGTGA. The CDR3 has 16 amino acids. CDR3 bases: TGTGCCAGCAGCCCCAACGGGGGGGGTGCTAACCATGGCTACACCTTC. This codes for CASSPNGGGANHGYTF.

The chain couples TRBV6-4 to TRBJ1-2, with a possible D match to TRBD1 (5 bases). Germline V CDR1 and CDR2: MRHNA, SNTAGT. There are 13 residues in the CDR3. Trimming took 6 bases from V and 0 from J, leaving 8 bases between them. CDR3 nucleotides: TGTGCCAGCAGAGCAGGGTCTAACTATGGCTACACCTTC. Encoded protein: CASRAGSNYGYTF.

The chain combines TRBV6-5 with TRBJ1-5; D uncertain. The germline V and J ends were trimmed by 7 bases and 9 bases, with 16 bases remaining between them. This CDR3 is 13 amino acids long. In germline, CDR1 is MNHEY, CDR2 SVGAGI. The CDR3, as DNA: TGTGCCAGCAATAGGAGCCCAAATTGGCCCCAGCATTTT. It translates to CASNRSPNWPQHF.

V and J are TRBV19 and TRBJ1-1; tentatively, D is TRBD1 (5 bases). This CDR3 region has 13 residues. V was clipped by 9 bases and J by 10 bases, with 21 bases between them. Looked up from germline, CDR1 is LNHDA and CDR2 is SQIVND (reference sequence). The CDR3 DNA is TGTGCCAGCCTCAAACAGGCCGGGGGTGCAGCTTTCTTT. This codes for CASLKQAGGAAFF.

This chain joins TRBV19 and TRBJ2-7; D remains ambiguous. Trimming removed 3 bases from V and 1 base from J, with 13 bases in between. This CDR3 region has 15 residues. Per germline, CDR1 LNHDA and CDR2 SQIVND (reference sequence). CDR3 protein: CASSISGSRSYEQYF. CDR3 nucleotide sequence: TGTGCCAGTAGTATCTCAGGATCTCGATCCTACGAGCAGTACTTC. Full variable domain (missing parts from reference TRBV19 and TRBJ2-7): DGGITQSPKYLFRKEGQNVTLSCEQNLNHDAMYWYRQDPGQGLRLIYYSQIVNDFQKGDIAEGYSVSREKKESFPLTVTSAQKNPTAFYLCASSISGSRSYEQYFGPGTRLTVT.

This chain links TRBV7-8 with TRBJ2-7, with 9 bases identical to TRBD1. The CDR3 covers 14 residues. V gave up 6 bases and J gave up 5 bases; unmatched junction bases: 8. CDR1 SGHVS and CDR2 FQNEAQ come from the germline V gene. Here the CDR3 reads CASRSGTGLNEQYF. The CDR3 nucleotides are TGTGCCAGCAGATCCGGGACAGGGTTGAACGAGCAGTACTTC.

The chain combines TRBV6-1 with TRBJ2-5, with D unclear. V shed 2 bases and J shed 1 base, with 8 bases lying between them. This CDR3 is built from 14 residues. In germline, CDR1 is MNHNS, CDR2 SASEGT. The CDR3 loop is CASSEKASQETQYF. The CDR3 DNA is TGTGCCAGCAGTGAAAAAGCTAGCCAAGAGACCCAGTACTTC.

The chain carries TRBV7-8 and TRBJ2-7; 13 positions agree with TRBD2. Per germline, CDR1 SGHVS and CDR2 FQNEAQ. V shed 6 bases, J shed 0 bases, and the junction held 8 bases outside the gene matches. The CDR3 covers 17 residues. Written as DNA, the CDR3 is TGTGCCAGCAGTATTCCCCGACTAGCGGGGGGCTCCTACGAGCAGTACTTC. Translation gives CASSIPRLAGGSYEQYF.

The chain joins TRBV5-1 to TRBJ2-7; D is perhaps TRBD2 (5 bases). V dropped 7 bases and J dropped 1 base, with 9 bases sitting between them. CDR1 and CDR2 from the germline V gene are SGHRS and YFSETQ. The CDR3 consists of 12 residues. The CDR3 sequence is CASSRDSYEQYF. The CDR3 region has the DNA TGCGCCAGCTCCCGGGATTCCTACGAGCAGTACTTC.